Presented here are 20 T cell receptor beta chains from one specimen sequenced in a study of cytomegalovirus exposure and HLA in healthy donors. Only in-frame clones appear in the TCRdb table, and some are missing; sequencing was by immunoSEQ multiplex PCR. The data show fewer than 100,000 clones, under 95% seen once. Material for sequencing was PBMCs. The receptor set was obtained from a young man in good health and CMV-seronegative.

The CDR3 DNA reads TGCGCCAGCAGCCAATTAGGACAGGGGGCCCGATTCTCGGGCTACACCTTC. It is translated as CASSQLGQGARFSGYTF. The chain employs TRBV4-1 and TRBJ1-2; TRBD1 matches 11 bases. The length of the CDR3 is 17 residues. Unmatched junction bases numbered 13, after V lost 2 bases and J lost 8 bases. CDR1 is MGHRA and CDR2 is YSYEKL in the germline V gene.

This chain connects TRBV11-1 to TRBJ2-6; 11 bases are shared with TRBD1. V trimming: 5 bases; J trimming: 3 bases; junction bases outside the gene matches: 6. The CDR3 totals 17 residues. CDR1 is SGHAT, CDR2 FQDESV, per germline (reference sequence). For the CDR3, the DNA is TGTGCCAGCAGCCCCGGGACAGGGGGTTTTGGGGCCAACGTCCTGACTTTC. Its protein product is CASSPGTGGFGANVLTF.

V and J are TRBV18 and TRBJ2-7, with a tentative D call TRBD1 (5 bases). The CDR3 totals 13 residues. Trimming shortened V by 3 bases and J by 3 bases, and 9 bases separated the two germline ends. CDR1 is KGHSH, CDR2 LQKENI, per germline. The CDR3 here is CASSPRQNYEQYF. The DNA for the CDR3 is TGTGCCAGCTCACCGCGACAGAACTACGAGCAGTACTTC.

The chain combines TRBV11-1 with TRBJ1-2; D is uncertain. V was cut by 1 base and J by 7 bases, with 16 bases left in between. The germline gives CDR1 SGHAT, CDR2 FQDESV (reference sequence). The CDR3 length is 15 residues. The CDR3 region is CASSLDPAGGLGYTF. The CDR3 DNA reads TGTGCCAGCAGCTTAGATCCGGCAGGAGGACTTGGCTACACCTTC.

Note on this clone: The junction differs from germline at one of its ends, possibly a read error. The chain recombines TRBV5-1 with TRBJ1-4, with TRBD1 matching over 9 bases. The CDR3 is made up of 14 amino acids. In germline, CDR1 is SGHRS, CDR2 YFSETQ. This CDR3 is CASSPGTGYELVVF. For the CDR3, the DNA is TGCGCCAGCAGCCCGGGGACAGGGTATGAATTGGTGGTTTTT.

With regard to this clone: The same CDR3 also results from other DNA sequences found in this sample. The chain employs TRBV19 and TRBJ2-7, with D possibly being TRBD1 (6 bases). The CDR3 runs to 14 residues. V shed 3 bases and J shed 2 bases, with 11 bases lying between them. Germline CDR1 LNHDA, CDR2 SQIVND (reference sequence). CDR3 in DNA: TGTGCCAGTAGTATCGGGCAGGGGACCTACGAGCAGTACTTC. Its translation: CASSIGQGTYEQYF. Full variable domain (missing parts from reference TRBV19 and TRBJ2-7): DGGITQSPKYLFRKEGQNVTLSCEQNLNHDAMYWYRQDPGQGLRLIYYSQIVNDFQKGDIAEGYSVSREKKESFPLTVTSAQKNPTAFYLCASSIGQGTYEQYFGPGTRLTVT.

The chain couples TRBV11-2 to TRBJ2-1, with D possibly matching TRBD2 (7 bases). CDR3 length: 15 amino acids. V was shortened by 5 bases and J by 4 bases, with 15 bases between the two germline ends. Germline-derived CDR1 and CDR2 are SGHAT and FQNNGV. The chain's CDR3 is CASSPLRGAYNEQFF. For the CDR3, the DNA is TGTGCCAGCAGCCCCCTTCGGGGGGCGTACAATGAGCAGTTCTTC.

The chain's CDR3 is CASSLATGGIIADTQYF. The CDR3 DNA reads TGTGCCAGCAGCTTAGCAACTGGCGGGATAATCGCAGATACGCAGTATTTT. The rearrangement links TRBV7-9 to TRBJ2-3; D may be TRBD2 (6 bases). Trimming left V 0 bases short and J 4 bases short, with 17 bases between. Germline CDR1 and CDR2: SEHNR and FQNEAQ (reference sequence). This CDR3 is 17 amino acids long.

The chain employs TRBV5-1 and TRBJ2-7; 13 bases agree with TRBD2. CDR1 is SGHRS and CDR2 is YFSETQ in the germline V gene. Losses at the gene ends were 0 bases for V and 6 bases for J; bases not matched to a gene: 9. The CDR3 runs to 17 residues. The CDR3 spells CASSLGGTSGERGEQYF. In DNA form, the CDR3 reads TGCGCCAGCAGCTTGGGGGGGACTAGCGGGGAGAGAGGCGAGCAGTACTTC.

The chain uses TRBV7-8 and TRBJ1-5; tentative D call: TRBD1 (5 bases). Germline loops: CDR1 SGHVS, CDR2 FQNEAQ. CDR3 size: 15 residues. Trimming cost V 3 bases and J 5 bases, with 14 bases left between them. The CDR3 region has the DNA TGTGCCAGCAGCTTGCGGGACGGATTAGATCAGCCCCAGCATTTT. Translation: CASSLRDGLDQPQHF.

The chain combines TRBV7-2 with TRBJ1-2; D uncertain. V shed 2 bases and J shed 8 bases, with 27 bases lying between them. CDR1 and CDR2 (germline): SGHTA, FQGNSA. This CDR3 is built from 18 residues. CDR3 amino acids: CASSLSPPESGGVRGYTF. CDR3 DNA sequence: TGTGCCAGCAGCTTATCTCCCCCCGAGTCGGGCGGGGTGAGGGGCTACACCTTC.

The chain is built from TRBV10-3 and TRBJ2-1; possible D gene TRBD2, 6 bases. The CDR3 covers 14 residues. CDR1 is ENHRY, CDR2 SYGVKD, per germline. Trimming took off 3 bases at V and 4 bases at J, with 10 bases between the two ends. The CDR3 coding sequence is TGTGCCATCAGTGAATGGCTAGCGTACAATGAGCAGTTCTTC. Amino acid sequence: CAISEWLAYNEQFF.

V and J are TRBV7-3 and TRBJ2-7, with D possibly being TRBD1 (5 bases). Germline CDR1 reads SGHTA; CDR2 reads FQGTGA. V was cut by 0 bases and J by 0 bases, with 6 bases left in between. The CDR3 runs 14 residues. The DNA of the CDR3 is TGTGCCAGCAGCTTAACAGGGGCCTCCTACGAGCAGTACTTC. As protein: CASSLTGASYEQYF.

This sequence joins TRBV11-2 and TRBJ2-7, with 8 bases fitting TRBD1. The CDR3 covers 16 residues. Per the germline V gene, CDR1 is SGHAT and CDR2 is FQNNGV. V shed 5 bases and J 0 bases; nucleotides not matched to a gene: 9. This CDR3 reads CASSQDDGTGSYEQYF. As DNA, the CDR3 is TGTGCCAGCAGCCAAGATGACGGGACAGGCTCCTACGAGCAGTACTTC.

The chain is built from TRBV5-1 and TRBJ2-1; perhaps TRBD2 as D (6 bases). This CDR3 is 16 amino acids long. Deletions cut 0 bases from V and 10 bases from J, with 20 bases between. Germline V gene sequence: CDR1 SGHRS, CDR2 YFSETQ. CDR3 amino acids: CASSLAGLRVAGEQFF. CDR3 bases: TGCGCCAGCAGCTTGGCTGGCTTACGAGTCGCGGGGGAGCAGTTCTTC.

This chain links TRBV4-2 with TRBJ2-3; tentatively, D is TRBD2 (5 bases). Per the germline V gene, CDR1 is LGHNA and CDR2 is YNFKEQ. V lost 1 base to trimming and J lost 5 bases, with 16 bases between them. The CDR3 consists of 16 residues. CDR3 sequence reads: CASSQGSAGREDTQYF. CDR3 bases: TGTGCCAGCAGCCAAGGGTCTGCGGGTAGAGAAGATACGCAGTATTTT.

CDR3 in amino acids: CARFRSYEQYF. In DNA, the CDR3 is TGCGCCAGGTTTAGAAGTTACGAGCAGTACTTC. The chain combines TRBV10-1 with TRBJ2-7; D gene uncertain. CDR1 WNHNN and CDR2 SYGVQD come from the germline V gene (reference sequence). Trimming took off 9 bases at V and 4 bases at J, with 10 bases between the two ends. This CDR3 is 11 amino acids long.

This chain connects TRBV6-1 to TRBJ2-7; TRBD1 matches at 12 bases. Germline assignment: CDR1 MNHNS and CDR2 SASEGT. This CDR3 region has 13 residues. The V gene end was trimmed by 8 bases and the J gene end by 5 bases; junction bases not matched to a gene: 4. CDR3 coding DNA: TGTGCCAGCCGCGGGACAGGGGGCCACGAGCAGTACTTC. Its translation is CASRGTGGHEQYF.

This clone was recorded once. The V and J genes are TRBV9 and TRBJ1-5; tentatively, D is TRBD1 (5 bases). Germline V CDR1 and CDR2: SGDLS, YYNGEE. The CDR3 has 15 amino acids. With 1 base removed from V and 5 bases from J, the gap between germline ends came to 13 bases. CDR3 nucleotide sequence: TGTGCCAGCAGCGTATCAGGGTCGGTCGATCAGCCCCAGCATTTT. Protein: CASSVSGSVDQPQHF.

The rearrangement joins TRBV7-9 to TRBJ1-3; D uncertain. There are 13 residues in the CDR3. The germline V and J ends were trimmed by 5 bases and 4 bases, with 9 bases remaining between them. Germline CDR1 SEHNR, CDR2 FQNEAQ (reference sequence). The DNA for the CDR3 is TGTGCCAGCAGCCAAAACTCCGGAAACACCATATATTTT. It codes for CASSQNSGNTIYF.